This note documents a single TCR beta chain sequence. This specimen belongs to a study of beta chain features in type 1 diabetes. V gave up 2 bases and J gave up 7 bases; unmatched junction bases: 4. The CDR3 sequence is 14 residues long. Germline assignment: CDR1 SGHVS and CDR2 FQNEAQ. The authors reverse transcribed all of the isolated RNA, so sequencing captured expressed TCRB transcripts. Profiling relied on immunoSEQ multiplex PCR, and the TCRdb table lists in-frame clones only, not all of them. The sample includes approximately 40,000 clones, 50% seen only once; the top ten take over 0.2%. The TCR originated in a woman aged 25 to 39 in good health. The sequencing input was stem cell memory CD4+ T cells from blood. The chain combines TRBV7-8 with TRBJ1-5, with 8 bases that match TRBD1. The CDR3 loop reads CASSLQTGVQPQHF. As DNA, the CDR3 is TGTGCCAGCAGCTTACAGACAGGGGTACAGCCCCAGCATTTT.